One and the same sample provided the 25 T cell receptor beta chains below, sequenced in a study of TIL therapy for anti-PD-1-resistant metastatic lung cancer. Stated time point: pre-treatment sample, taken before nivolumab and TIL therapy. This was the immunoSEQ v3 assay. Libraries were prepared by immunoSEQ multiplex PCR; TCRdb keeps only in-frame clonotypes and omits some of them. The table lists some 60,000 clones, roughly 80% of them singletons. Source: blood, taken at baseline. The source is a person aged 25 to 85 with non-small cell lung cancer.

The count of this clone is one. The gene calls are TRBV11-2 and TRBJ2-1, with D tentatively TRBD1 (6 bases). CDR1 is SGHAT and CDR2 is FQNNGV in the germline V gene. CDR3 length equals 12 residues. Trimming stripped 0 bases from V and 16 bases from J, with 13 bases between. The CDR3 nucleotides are TGTGCCAGCAGCTTAGAGAGGGGGTCGGAATTCTTC. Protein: CASSLERGSEFF.

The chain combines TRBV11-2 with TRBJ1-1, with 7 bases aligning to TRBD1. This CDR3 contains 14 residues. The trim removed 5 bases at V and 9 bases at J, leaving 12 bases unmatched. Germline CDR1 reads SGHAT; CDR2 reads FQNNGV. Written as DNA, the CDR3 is TGTGCCAGCAGCAATAAAATAAAGACAGGGCAAGCTTTCTTT. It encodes CASSNKIKTGQAFF.

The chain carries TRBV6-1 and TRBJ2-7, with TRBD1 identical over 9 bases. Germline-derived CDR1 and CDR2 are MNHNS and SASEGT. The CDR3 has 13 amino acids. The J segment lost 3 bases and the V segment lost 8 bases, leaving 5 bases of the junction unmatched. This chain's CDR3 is CASDSGQGYEQYF. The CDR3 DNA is TGTGCCAGCGATTCGGGACAGGGCTACGAGCAGTACTTC.

The CDR3 DNA reads TGTGCCAGCAGCTTAGCGGGTGGTGGAAACACCATATATTTT. Translation gives CASSLAGGGNTIYF. The chain recombines TRBV7-9 with TRBJ1-3; D remains unclear. CDR1 is SEHNR and CDR2 is FQNEAQ in the germline V gene (reference sequence). V dropped 0 bases and J dropped 3 bases, with 6 bases sitting between them. The CDR3 totals 14 residues.

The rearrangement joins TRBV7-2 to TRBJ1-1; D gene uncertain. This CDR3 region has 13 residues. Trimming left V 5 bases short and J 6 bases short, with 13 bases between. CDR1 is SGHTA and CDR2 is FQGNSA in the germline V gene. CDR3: CASSRTPNAEAFF. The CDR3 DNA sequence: TGTGCCAGCAGCAGGACCCCCAACGCTGAAGCTTTCTTT.

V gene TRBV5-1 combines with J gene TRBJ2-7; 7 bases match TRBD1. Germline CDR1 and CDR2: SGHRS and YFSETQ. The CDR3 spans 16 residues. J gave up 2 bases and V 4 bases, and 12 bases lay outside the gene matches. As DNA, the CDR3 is TGCGCCAGCAGCCCCCCAGCAGGGGGTGGACCCTACGAGCAGTACTTC. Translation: CASSPPAGGGPYEQYF.

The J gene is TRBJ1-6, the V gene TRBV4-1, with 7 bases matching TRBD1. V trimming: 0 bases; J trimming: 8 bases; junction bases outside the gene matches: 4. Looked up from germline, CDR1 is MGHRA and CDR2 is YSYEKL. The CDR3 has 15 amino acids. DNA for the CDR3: TGCGCCAGCAGCCAAGAAGACAGGGCTTATTCACCCCTCCACTTT. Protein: CASSQEDRAYSPLHF.

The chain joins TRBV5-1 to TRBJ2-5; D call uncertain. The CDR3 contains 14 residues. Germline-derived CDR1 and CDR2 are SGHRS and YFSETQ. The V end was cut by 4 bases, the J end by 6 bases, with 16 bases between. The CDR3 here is CASSSDGGQQTQYF. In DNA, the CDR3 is TGCGCCAGCAGCAGTGACGGTGGTCAGCAGACCCAGTACTTC.

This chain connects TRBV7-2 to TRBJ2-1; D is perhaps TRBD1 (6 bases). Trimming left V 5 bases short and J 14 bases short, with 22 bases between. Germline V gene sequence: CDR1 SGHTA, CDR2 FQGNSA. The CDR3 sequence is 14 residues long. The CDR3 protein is CASSDPPGHLGEFF. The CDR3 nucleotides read TGTGCCAGCAGCGACCCCCCGGGACACCTGGGAGAGTTCTTC. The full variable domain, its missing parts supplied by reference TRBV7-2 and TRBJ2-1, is GAGVSQSPSNKVTEKGKDVELRCDPISGHTALYWYRQSLGQGLEFLIYFQGNSAPDKSGLPSDRFSAERTGGSVSTLTIQRTQQEDSAVYLCASSDPPGHLGEFFGPGTRLTVL.

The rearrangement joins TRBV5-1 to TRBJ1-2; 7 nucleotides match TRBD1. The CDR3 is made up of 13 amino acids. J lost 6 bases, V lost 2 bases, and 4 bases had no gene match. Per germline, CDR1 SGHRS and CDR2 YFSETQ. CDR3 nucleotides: TGCGCCAGCAGCTTCCAGGGGGGTGATGGCTACACCTTC. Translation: CASSFQGGDGYTF.

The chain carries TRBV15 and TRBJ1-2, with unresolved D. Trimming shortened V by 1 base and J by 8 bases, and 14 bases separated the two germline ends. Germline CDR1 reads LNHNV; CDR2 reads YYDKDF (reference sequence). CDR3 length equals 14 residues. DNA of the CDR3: TGTGCCACCAGCAGAGGGGCCGAGGCAAAGGGCTACACCTTC. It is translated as CATSRGAEAKGYTF. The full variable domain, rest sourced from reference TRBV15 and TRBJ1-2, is DAMVIQNPRYQVTQFGKPVTLSCSQTLNHNVMYWYQQKSSQAPKLLFHYYDKDFNNEADTPDNFQSRRPNTSFCFLDIRSPGLGDTAMYLCATSRGAEAKGYTFGSGTRLTVV.

CDR3 amino acids: CASSSATSGGAYNEQFF. The CDR3 DNA reads as TGTGCCAGCAGCTCGGCGACTAGCGGGGGGGCCTACAATGAGCAGTTCTTC. The V gene is TRBV7-2, the J gene TRBJ2-1; 14 nucleotides agree with TRBD2. CDR1 is SGHTA and CDR2 is FQGNSA in the germline V gene. The CDR3 is 17 residues long. The J segment lost 2 bases and the V segment lost 4 bases, leaving 4 bases of the junction unmatched.

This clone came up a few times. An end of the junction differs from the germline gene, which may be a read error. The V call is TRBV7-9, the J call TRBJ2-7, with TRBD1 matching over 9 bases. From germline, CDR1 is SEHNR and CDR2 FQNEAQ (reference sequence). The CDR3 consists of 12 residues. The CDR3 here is CASSLEDRGANF. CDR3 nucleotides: TGTGCCAGCAGCTTAGAAGACAGGGGGGCCAACTTC.

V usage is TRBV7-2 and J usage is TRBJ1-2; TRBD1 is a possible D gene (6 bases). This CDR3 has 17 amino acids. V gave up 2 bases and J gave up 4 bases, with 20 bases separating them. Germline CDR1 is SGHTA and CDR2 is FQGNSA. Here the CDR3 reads CASSLRGGPGASYGYTF. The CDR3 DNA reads TGTGCCAGCAGCTTAAGGGGAGGTCCGGGGGCCTCCTATGGCTACACCTTC.

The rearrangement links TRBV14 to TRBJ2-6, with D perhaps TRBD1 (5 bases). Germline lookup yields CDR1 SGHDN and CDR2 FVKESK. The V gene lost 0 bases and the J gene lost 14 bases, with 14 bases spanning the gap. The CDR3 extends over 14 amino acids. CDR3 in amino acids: CASSQETGTGILTF. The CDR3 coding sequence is TGTGCCAGCAGCCAAGAAACAGGTACCGGCATCCTGACTTTC.

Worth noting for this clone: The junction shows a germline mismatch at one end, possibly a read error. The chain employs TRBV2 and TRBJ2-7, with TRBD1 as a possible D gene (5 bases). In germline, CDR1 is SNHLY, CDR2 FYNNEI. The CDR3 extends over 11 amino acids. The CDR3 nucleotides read TGTGCCGGCAGGGTTTCCTACGAGCAGTACTTC. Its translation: CAGRVSYEQYF.

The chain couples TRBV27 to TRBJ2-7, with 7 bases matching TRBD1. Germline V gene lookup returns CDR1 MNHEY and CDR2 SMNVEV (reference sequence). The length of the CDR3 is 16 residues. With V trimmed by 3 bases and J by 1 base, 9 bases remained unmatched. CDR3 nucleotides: TGTGCCAGCAGTTTTAAGCCGACAGGGAGTTCCTACGAGCAGTACTTC. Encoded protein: CASSFKPTGSSYEQYF.

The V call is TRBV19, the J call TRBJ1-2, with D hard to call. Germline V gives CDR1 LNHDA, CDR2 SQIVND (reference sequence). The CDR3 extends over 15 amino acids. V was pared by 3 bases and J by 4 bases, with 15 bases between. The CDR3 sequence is CASSMMSFGVYGYTF. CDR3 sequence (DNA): TGTGCCAGTAGTATGATGTCCTTTGGGGTCTATGGCTACACCTTC. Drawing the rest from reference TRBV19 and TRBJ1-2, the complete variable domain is DGGITQSPKYLFRKEGQNVTLSCEQNLNHDAMYWYRQDPGQGLRLIYYSQIVNDFQKGDIAEGYSVSREKKESFPLTVTSAQKNPTAFYLCASSMMSFGVYGYTFGSGTRLTVV.

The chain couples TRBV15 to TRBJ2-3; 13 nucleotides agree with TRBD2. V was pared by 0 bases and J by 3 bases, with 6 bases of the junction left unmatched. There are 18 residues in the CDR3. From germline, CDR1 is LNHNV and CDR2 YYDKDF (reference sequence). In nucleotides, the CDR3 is TGTGCCACCAGCAGAGATCAACTAGCGGGAGGGCAGACAGATACGCAGTATTTT. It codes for CATSRDQLAGGQTDTQYF.

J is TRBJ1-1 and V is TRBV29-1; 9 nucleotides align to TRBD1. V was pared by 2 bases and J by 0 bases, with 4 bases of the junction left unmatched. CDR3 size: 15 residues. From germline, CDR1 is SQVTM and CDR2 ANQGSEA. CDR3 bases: TGCAGCGTTGAAATCGGGACAGGGTTGAACACTGAAGCTTTCTTT. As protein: CSVEIGTGLNTEAFF.

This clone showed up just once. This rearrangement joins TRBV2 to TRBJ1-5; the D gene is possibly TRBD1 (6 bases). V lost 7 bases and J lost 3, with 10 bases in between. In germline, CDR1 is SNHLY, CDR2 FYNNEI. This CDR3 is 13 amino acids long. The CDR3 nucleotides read TGTGCCAGCAAGGACAGAAACAATCAGCCCCAGCATTTT. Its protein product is CASKDRNNQPQHF.

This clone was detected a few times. The chain's CDR3 is CASSLEGAGSPLHF. The CDR3 DNA is TGTGCCAGCAGCTTAGAGGGGGCGGGTTCACCCCTCCACTTT. The chain couples TRBV11-3 to TRBJ1-6; D might be TRBD1 (6 bases). This CDR3 has 14 amino acids. V lost 0 bases and J 9 bases, leaving 9 bases between the germline ends. Germline V lookup: CDR1 SGHNT, CDR2 YENEEA.

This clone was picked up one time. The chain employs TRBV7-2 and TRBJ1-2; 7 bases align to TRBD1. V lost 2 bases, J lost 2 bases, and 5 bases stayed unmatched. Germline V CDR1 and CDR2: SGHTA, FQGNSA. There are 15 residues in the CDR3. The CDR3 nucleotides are TGTGCCAGCAGCTTAACGGGCAGGGGGAACTATGGCTACACCTTC. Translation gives CASSLTGRGNYGYTF.

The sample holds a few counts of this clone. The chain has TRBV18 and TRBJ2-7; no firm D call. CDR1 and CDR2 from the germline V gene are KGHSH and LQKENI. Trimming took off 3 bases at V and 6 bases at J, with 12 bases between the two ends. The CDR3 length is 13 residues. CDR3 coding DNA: TGTGCCAGCTCACCGGTTTCCGCCCGCGAGCAGTACTTC. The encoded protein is CASSPVSAREQYF.

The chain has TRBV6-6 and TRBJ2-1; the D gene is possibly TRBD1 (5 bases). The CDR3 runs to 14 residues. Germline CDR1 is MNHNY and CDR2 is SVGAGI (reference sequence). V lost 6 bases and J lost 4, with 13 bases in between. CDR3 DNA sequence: TGTGCCAGCAGAAGGGGCAGGGCTTACAATGAGCAGTTCTTC. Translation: CASRRGRAYNEQFF.